What follows are 20 T cell receptor beta chains derived from one specimen sequenced in a study of T cells in Graves' hyperthyroidism and ophthalmopathy. Amplification yielded TCR beta CDR3 regions, with RNA transcripts as the source. Carried out on the TCR CDR3, a first-round RT-PCR used the HTBI primer set. From the multiplex PCR reads, TCRdb called clonotypes with MiXCR, one entry per CDR3 protein. Of more than 500,000 distinct CDR3 sequences listed, 15% to 20% were seen once; the top ten hold around 3.9%. Sequencing was carried out using blood. These TCRs come from a woman aged 25 to 39 with Graves' hyperthyroidism.

For the CDR3, the DNA is TGCAGTGCGGGTACAGGGGCGGGGGGCAACACCGGGGAGCTGTTTTTT. This encodes CSAGTGAGGNTGELFF. J is TRBJ2-2 and V is TRBV20-1, with a weak D call TRBD2 (8 bases). The CDR3 has 16 amino acids. V was shortened by 6 bases and J by 2 bases, with 19 bases between the two germline ends. The germline gives CDR1 DFQATT, CDR2 SNEGSKA (reference sequence).

This clonotype was recorded a few times. The chain uses TRBV7-6 and TRBJ2-1, with TRBD2 identical over 13 bases. The CDR3 is 20 residues long. V lost 5 bases to trimming and J lost 7 bases; unmatched junction nucleotides: 20. Germline V lookup: CDR1 SGHVS, CDR2 FNYEAQ. CDR3 region: CASSQISRVPGLAGPNEQFF. As DNA, the CDR3 is TGTGCCAGCAGCCAGATTTCTAGAGTCCCGGGACTAGCGGGACCGAATGAGCAGTTCTTC.

This clonotype occurred many times. This chain links TRBV5-1 with TRBJ2-1; unclear D gene. V shed 3 bases and J shed 4 bases, with 5 bases lying between them. The CDR3 is made up of 12 amino acids. CDR1 is SGHRS, CDR2 YFSETQ, per germline. CDR3 region: CASSSKYNEQFF. As DNA, the CDR3 is TGCGCCAGCAGCTCAAAATACAATGAGCAGTTCTTC.

This clonotype was seen many times. V and J are TRBV2 and TRBJ1-6, with D uncertain. Germline V gene data show CDR1 as SNHLY and CDR2 as FYNNEI. The V gene lost 8 bases and the J gene lost 5 bases, with 19 bases spanning the gap. The CDR3 is 16 amino acids. In DNA, the CDR3 is TGTGCCAGCGGCGCACTTAGCGCGTGGAATAATTCACCCCTCCACTTT. As protein: CASGALSAWNNSPLHF. The complete variable domain, with remaining parts taken from reference TRBV2 and TRBJ1-6, reads EPEVTQTPSHQVTQMGQEVILRCVPISNHLYFYWYRQILGQKVEFLVSFYNNEISEKSEIFDDQFSVERPDGSNFTLKIRSTKLEDSAMYFCASGALSAWNNSPLHFGNGTRLTVT.

This clonotype was detected ten times or more. This rearrangement joins TRBV7-6 to TRBJ2-3, with 9 bases that match TRBD2. Germline CDR1 is SGHVS and CDR2 is FNYEAQ. The CDR3 consists of 15 residues. Losses at the gene ends were 6 bases for V and 2 bases for J; bases not matched to a gene: 6. The CDR3 DNA follows: TGTGCCAGCAGTCGACTAGCGGCCTACACAGATACGCAGTATTTT. It yields the protein CASSRLAAYTDTQYF.

In this sample, this clonotype turned up many times. The rearrangement links TRBV28 to TRBJ1-4; perhaps TRBD1 as D (6 bases). V was pared by 8 bases and J by 2 bases, with 15 bases between. Germline CDR1 MDHEN, CDR2 SYDVKM. The CDR3 runs to 15 residues. CDR3 DNA: TGTGCCAGCGAAAATGGGGGGCCGACTAATGAAAAACTGTTTTTT. It encodes CASENGGPTNEKLFF.

In this sample, this clonotype turned up a few times. V gene TRBV3-1 combines with J gene TRBJ1-4, with 7 bases aligning to TRBD1. Germline V gene sequence: CDR1 LGHDT, CDR2 YNNKEL (reference sequence). The CDR3 is made up of 17 amino acids. V lost 5 bases, J lost 0 bases, and 9 bases stayed unmatched. CDR3 residues: CASSARDRISTNEKLFF. DNA for the CDR3: TGTGCCAGCAGCGCCCGGGACAGAATATCAACTAATGAAAAACTGTTTTTT.

This clonotype was seen ten or more times. DNA of the CDR3: TGTGCCAGCAGCTTAATGCGGACCTACGAGCAGTACTTC. Translated: CASSLMRTYEQYF. The chain couples TRBV7-2 to TRBJ2-7, with D hard to call. This CDR3 has 13 amino acids. Germline V gene lookup returns CDR1 SGHTA and CDR2 FQGNSA. Trimming cost V 2 bases and J 2 bases, with 7 bases left between them.

The V call is TRBV7-6, the J call TRBJ2-5; 11 nucleotides align to TRBD2. The ends lost 5 bases at V and 4 bases at J; junction bases unmatched: 9. Germline V gene data show CDR1 as SGHVS and CDR2 as FNYEAQ. The CDR3 has 16 residues. The CDR3 region is CASSPLAGGQGETQYF. The CDR3 nucleotides read TGTGCCAGCAGCCCTCTAGCGGGAGGACAGGGAGAGACCCAGTACTTC.

V and J are TRBV12-5 and TRBJ1-2; TRBD1 matches 10 bases. Germline values: CDR1 LGHNT, CDR2 FRNRAP. With 4 bases clipped from V and 2 bases from J, the junction kept 1 base outside the gene matches. This CDR3 has 14 amino acids. CDR3 coding DNA: TGTGCTAGTGGTTCGGGACAGGGGAACTATGGCTACACCTTC. This encodes CASGSGQGNYGYTF.

There are a few counts of this clonotype. The rearrangement uses TRBV19 and TRBJ2-3; D remains unclear. The germline gives CDR1 LNHDA, CDR2 SQIVND (reference sequence). V was cut by 4 bases and J by 6 bases, with 14 bases left in between. CDR3 size: 14 residues. CDR3 residues: CASSTTATVDTQYF. The CDR3, as DNA: TGTGCCAGTAGTACGACGGCAACCGTGGATACGCAGTATTTT.

The table lists this clonotype with many counts. The chain joins TRBV2 to TRBJ2-1; 7 bases line up with TRBD1. The CDR3 extends over 14 amino acids. Looked up from germline, CDR1 is SNHLY and CDR2 is FYNNEI. Trimming took 4 bases from V and 6 from J; bases not matched to a gene: 6. The chain's CDR3 is CASSGLNRGNEQFF. The CDR3 DNA sequence: TGTGCCAGCAGTGGATTGAACAGGGGCAATGAGCAGTTCTTC.

This chain links TRBV20-1 with TRBJ2-1; TRBD1 matches 10 bases. The J segment lost 8 bases and the V segment lost 0 bases, leaving 4 bases of the junction unmatched. The CDR3 is 14 amino acids. Germline CDR1 and CDR2: DFQATT and SNEGSKA (reference sequence). In DNA form, the CDR3 reads TGCAGTGCTAGAGACCCGACAGGGGGCGATGAGCAGTTCTTC. Amino acid sequence: CSARDPTGGDEQFF.

This clonotype has at least ten counts. This chain joins TRBV29-1 and TRBJ2-3; unclear D gene. The CDR3 runs 12 residues. V was pared by 7 bases and J by 5 bases, with 13 bases between. The germline V gene encodes CDR1 SQVTM and CDR2 ANQGSEA. Here the CDR3 reads CSAYLVGDTQYF. The CDR3 DNA follows: TGCAGCGCGTATCTAGTCGGAGATACGCAGTATTTT.

This clonotype occurred many times. The J gene is TRBJ1-1, the V gene TRBV27, with D maybe TRBD1 (5 bases). Germline-derived CDR1 and CDR2 are MNHEY and SMNVEV (reference sequence). The CDR3 totals 13 residues. V shed 8 bases and J shed 2 bases, with 12 bases lying between them. This CDR3 reads CASRRQPNTEAFF. For the CDR3, the DNA is TGTGCCAGCCGAAGACAGCCTAACACTGAAGCTTTCTTT.

In its sample, this clonotype was seen many times. The rearrangement uses TRBV27 and TRBJ2-7; D is unresolved. Germline V lookup: CDR1 MNHEY, CDR2 SMNVEV (reference sequence). CDR3 length: 16 residues. Trimming left V 0 bases short and J 2 bases short, with 14 bases between. For the CDR3, the DNA is TGTGCCAGCAGTTTATCAATTGCGGCGAGCGCCTACGAGCAGTACTTC. Translation: CASSLSIAASAYEQYF.

This chain joins TRBV2 and TRBJ2-7; D might be TRBD2 (6 bases). CDR1 and CDR2 from the germline V gene are SNHLY and FYNNEI. V lost 3 bases, J lost 5 bases, and 23 bases lay in between. The CDR3 length is 17 residues. The CDR3 loop is CASSETRSPAGAHEQYF. The CDR3 bases are TGTGCCAGCAGTGAGACGAGGAGTCCAGCGGGCGCCCACGAGCAGTACTTC.

The chain recombines TRBV28 with TRBJ1-4; D not certain. V was pared by 5 bases and J by 5 bases, with 18 bases between. The CDR3 is 16 amino acids. Looked up from germline, CDR1 is MDHEN and CDR2 is SYDVKM. The CDR3 bases are TGTGCCAGCAGTCCCCAAGGGCCCCAACTAAATGAAAAACTGTTTTTT. This encodes CASSPQGPQLNEKLFF.

Ten or more counts support this clonotype. The chain recombines TRBV7-2 with TRBJ1-1; D not certain. Deletions cut 5 bases from V and 1 base from J, with 11 bases between. The CDR3 has 14 amino acids. In germline, CDR1 is SGHTA, CDR2 FQGNSA. Here the CDR3 DNA reads TGTGCCAGCAGCCAGGTTCATCAGAACACTGAAGCTTTCTTT. Protein: CASSQVHQNTEAFF.

Ten or more counts support this clonotype. The rearrangement joins TRBV5-1 to TRBJ2-3, with D uncertain. Looked up from germline, CDR1 is SGHRS and CDR2 is YFSETQ. V shed 4 bases and J shed 0 bases, with 15 bases lying between them. There are 16 residues in the CDR3. This chain's CDR3 is CASSLSVAASTDTQYF. The CDR3 DNA sequence: TGCGCCAGCAGCCTCTCCGTAGCAGCGAGCACAGATACGCAGTATTTT.